This T cell receptor beta chain was identified in a study of cytomegalovirus exposure and HLA in healthy donors. PCR involved 60 Vbeta and 13 Jbeta primers. Method: immunoSEQ multiplex PCR; TCRdb's copy keeps in-frame clones and lacks some. The data show roughly 200,000 clones, roughly 80% seen once. As concerns this clone: As yet, its antigen is unknown.

V lost 1 base to trimming and J lost 0 bases, with 7 bases between them. The germline V gene has CDR1 SEHNR and CDR2 FQNEAQ (reference sequence). The CDR3 contains 15 residues. Study results and caveats: As was reported, the classifier diagnosed cytomegalovirus status with high specificity and sensitivity. The study listed roughly 160 cytomegalovirus-associated TCR beta chains. An ancestry cluster, one associated with Asian ancestry, reportedly showed fewer N-insertions than the 666-donor mean in a later analysis.

The sequence derives from a man aged 25 to 45 in good health and CMV-seronegative. Sequencing used PBMCs. V and J are TRBV7-9 and TRBJ2-1; D remains unclear. CDR3 amino acids: CASSLDWSSYNEQFF. CDR3 bases: TGTGCCAGCAGCTTAGATTGGAGCTCCTACAATGAGCAGTTCTTC.